This T cell receptor beta chain stems from a study of T-cell reconstitution after alpha-beta-depleted transplantation in children. The J segment lost 8 bases and the V segment lost 5 bases, leaving 11 bases of the junction unmatched. Germline CDR1 reads SGDLS; CDR2 reads YYNGEE. The CDR3 consists of 15 residues. Preparing the TCRbeta library involved the use of unique molecular identifiers. TCRdb re-analysed the PCR reads in MiXCR, keeping a single row per CDR3 protein. The sample has 300,000 to 400,000 distinct CDR3 sequences; about a sixth are singletons. The TCR comes from a male patient aged 2 to 9 who had a stem cell transplant for acute lymphoblastic leukemia, so the T cells may come from the graft donor. The rearrangement uses TRBV9 and TRBJ2-1, with TRBD2 matching over 9 bases. Source: PBMCs, mostly from graft donor cells, taken 360 days after TCRalphabeta/CD19-depleted stem cell transplant. CDR3 nucleotides: TGTGCCAGCAGTATTGGTCTAGCGGGAATCGATGAGCAGTTCTTC. Protein: CASSIGLAGIDEQFF.